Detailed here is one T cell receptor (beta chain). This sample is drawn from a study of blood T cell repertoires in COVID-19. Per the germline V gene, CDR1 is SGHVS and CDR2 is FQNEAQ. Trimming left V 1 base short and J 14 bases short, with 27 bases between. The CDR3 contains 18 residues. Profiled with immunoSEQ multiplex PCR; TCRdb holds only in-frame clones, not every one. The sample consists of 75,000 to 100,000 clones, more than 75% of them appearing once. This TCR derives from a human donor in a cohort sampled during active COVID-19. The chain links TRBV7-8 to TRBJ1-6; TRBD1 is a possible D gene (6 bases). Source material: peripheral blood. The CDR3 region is CASSLVYRESPLTHTLHF. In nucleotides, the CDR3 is TGTGCCAGCAGCTTAGTGTACAGGGAGTCGCCCCTGACGCACACCCTCCACTTT.